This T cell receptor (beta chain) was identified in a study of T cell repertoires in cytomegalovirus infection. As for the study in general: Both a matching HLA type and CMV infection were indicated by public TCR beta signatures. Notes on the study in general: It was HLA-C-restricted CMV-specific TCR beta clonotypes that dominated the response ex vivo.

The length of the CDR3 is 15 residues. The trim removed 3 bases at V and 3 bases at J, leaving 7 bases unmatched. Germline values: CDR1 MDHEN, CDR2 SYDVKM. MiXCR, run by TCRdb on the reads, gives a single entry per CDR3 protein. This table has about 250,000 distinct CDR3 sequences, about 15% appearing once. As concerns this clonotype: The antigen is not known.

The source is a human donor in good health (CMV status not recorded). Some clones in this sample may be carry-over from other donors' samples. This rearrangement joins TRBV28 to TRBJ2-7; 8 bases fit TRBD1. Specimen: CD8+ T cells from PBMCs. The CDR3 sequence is CASSFRGTGVYEQYF. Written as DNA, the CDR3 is TGTGCCAGCAGTTTCAGGGGGACAGGTGTCTACGAGCAGTACTTC.